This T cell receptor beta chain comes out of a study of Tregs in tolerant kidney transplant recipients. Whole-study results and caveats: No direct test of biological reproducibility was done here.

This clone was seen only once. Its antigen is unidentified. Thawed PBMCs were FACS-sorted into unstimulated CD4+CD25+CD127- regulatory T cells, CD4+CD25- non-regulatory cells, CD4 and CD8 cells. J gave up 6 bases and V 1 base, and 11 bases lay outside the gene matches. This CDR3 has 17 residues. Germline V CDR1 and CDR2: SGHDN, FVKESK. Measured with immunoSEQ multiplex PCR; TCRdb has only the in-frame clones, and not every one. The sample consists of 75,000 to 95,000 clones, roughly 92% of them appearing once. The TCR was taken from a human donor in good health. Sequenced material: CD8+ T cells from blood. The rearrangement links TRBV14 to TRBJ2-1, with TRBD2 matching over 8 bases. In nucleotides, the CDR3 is TGTGCCAGCAGCCAAGGCAGCGGGGGACTCCTCCTCAATGAGCAGTTCTTC. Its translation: CASSQGSGGLLLNEQFF. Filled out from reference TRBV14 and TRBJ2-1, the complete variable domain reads EAGVTQFPSHSVIEKGQTVTLRCDPISGHDNLYWYRRVMGKEIKFLLHFVKESKQDESGMPNNRFLAERTGGTYSTLKVQPAELEDSGVYFCASSQGSGGLLLNEQFFGPGTRLTVL.